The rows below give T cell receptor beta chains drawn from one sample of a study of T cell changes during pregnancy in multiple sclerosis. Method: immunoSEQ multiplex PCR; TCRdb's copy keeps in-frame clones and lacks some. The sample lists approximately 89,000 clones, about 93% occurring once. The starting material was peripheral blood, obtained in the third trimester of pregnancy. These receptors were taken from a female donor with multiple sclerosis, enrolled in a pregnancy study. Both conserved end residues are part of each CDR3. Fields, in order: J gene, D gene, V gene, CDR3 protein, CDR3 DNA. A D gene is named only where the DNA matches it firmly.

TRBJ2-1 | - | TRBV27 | CASSLMDSANEQFF | TGTGCCAGCAGTTTGATGGACAGCGCTAATGAGCAGTTCTTC
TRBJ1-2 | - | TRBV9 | CASSVGEVDYGYTF | TGTGCCAGCAGCGTAGGGGAGGTAGACTATGGCTACACCTTC
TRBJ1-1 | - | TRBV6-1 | CASSPLGTNTEAFF | TGTGCCAGCAGTCCTCTGGGCACGAACACTGAAGCTTTCTTT
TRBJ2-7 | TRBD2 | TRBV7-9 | CASSLGGLAGGPYEQYF | TGTGCCAGCAGCTTGGGGGGACTAGCGGGAGGGCCCTACGAGCAGTACTTC
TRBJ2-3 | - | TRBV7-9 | CASSSLDTQYF | TGTGCCAGCAGCTCCTTAGATACGCAGTATTTT
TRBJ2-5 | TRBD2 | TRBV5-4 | CASSWAGGTQETQYF | TGTGCCAGCAGCTGGGCGGGGGGCACACAGGAGACCCAGTACTTC
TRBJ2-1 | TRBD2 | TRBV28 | CASSDLAVVSLNEQFF | TGTGCCAGCAGTGACCTAGCGGTGGTATCTCTCAATGAGCAGTTCTTC
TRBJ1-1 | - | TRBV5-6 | CASSPKRQHMNTEAFF | TGTGCCAGCAGCCCAAAGAGACAGCACATGAACACTGAAGCTTTCTTT
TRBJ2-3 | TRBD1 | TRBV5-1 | CASSLTGADTQYF | TGCGCCAGCAGCTTAACAGGGGCAGATACGCAGTATTTT
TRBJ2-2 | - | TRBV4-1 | CASSQDYPNTGELFF | TGCGCCAGCAGCCAAGATTATCCGAACACCGGGGAGCTGTTTTTT
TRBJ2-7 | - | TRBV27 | CTSWAGPYEQYF | TGTACCAGTTGGGCGGGACCCTACGAGCAGTACTTC
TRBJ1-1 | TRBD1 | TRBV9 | CASSVEDRGPIMNTEAFF | TGTGCCAGCAGCGTAGAGGACAGGGGGCCCATTATGAACACTGAAGCTTTCTTT
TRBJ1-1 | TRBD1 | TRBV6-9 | CASSPRTGNTEAFF | TGTGCCAGCAGTCCCCGGACAGGGAACACTGAAGCTTTCTTT
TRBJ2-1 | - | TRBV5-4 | CASSSARRGLGEQFF | TGTGCCAGCAGCTCGGCGAGGCGGGGTCTAGGTGAGCAGTTCTTC
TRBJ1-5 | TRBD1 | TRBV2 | CASSETGAQPQHF | TGTGCCAGCAGTGAGACAGGGGCCCAGCCCCAGCATTTT